Listed here is a single TCR beta chain. It lacks a known antigen. Per-base qualities were not stored, and no clone one base away is much larger. This record belongs to a study of T cell responses to AZD1222 COVID-19 vaccine (dated by TCRdb to the early 2020s). For the study in its entirety: A total of just over 230 trial participants underwent TCR sequencing, of whom 207 had received two doses of AZD1222 and 26 had received two doses of the MenACWY control vaccine. Trial participants were enrolled by age into subgroups of 18-55, 56-69 and 70-plus years, and about 150, 27 and 61 TCR-sequenced participants, respectively, were included in these subgroups.

Paper-wide results and their limitations: Conclusions about previously exposed vaccinees were limited because only six AZD1222 recipients were SARS-CoV-2 seropositive at baseline. Because no day 14 peak-response samples were available, repertoires were characterized only after the peak T cell response. Participants were mostly white British and included more females than males, and it was suggested by the authors that clonal diversity may have been underestimated. Vaccine-associated CD4 TCRs spanned the whole spike protein, with dominant responses in regions 160-218 and 743-854. Epitopes outside the regions mutated in the B.1.351 and B.1.1.7 variants were reportedly recognized by nearly half of the unique spike-specific TCRs. In the small 56-69-year group, the increase in depth fell short of significance, most likely because of low power. After two AZD1222 doses, both the breadth and the depth of spike-specific TCRs were significantly higher than at day 0 and than in MenACWY recipients.

The CDR3 regions of human TCRbeta chains were analyzed by immunosequencing. The paper's processing steps were these. TCRs in the repertoires were compared against a reference library of SARS-CoV-2-specific TCRs that had been generated with the MIRA antigen-specificity platform. Breadth was defined as the fraction of unique TCRs that were SARS-CoV-2-associated, and depth was defined as the fraction of total T cells that were SARS-CoV-2-associated. Using the MIRA data, every spike-specific TCR was mapped to the spike region that the TCR reacted to and assigned to either a CD4 or a CD8 class. Log10-transformed breadth and depth values were compared by one-way ANOVA with Sidak's multiple comparisons tests. TCRdb retrieved this table from immuneACCESS and kept in-frame rearrangements only. Not all clones are present; in checked studies, unresolved V genes account for under half, and no reason is known for the remainder. The V and J calls and the clone size are those of that table, but D and trimming were determined from the DNA. This sample comprises around 120,000 clones, around 83% of them detected only once. The ten largest account for over 25% of the sample.

The sample's time point, from its label and the paper: about 28 days (+/-7) after the second vaccine dose. AZD1222 recipients whose second dose came at about 4 weeks and those whose second dose came at about 12 weeks were combined into one group, since spike-specific TCR depth and breadth did not differ between the two schedules. The vaccinee samples were drawn from two UK trials, COV001 and COV002, one of which was a single-blind randomized controlled phase 2/3 trial testing AZD1222 (ChAdOx1 nCoV-19) in healthy adults. For TCRbeta chain sequencing, PBMC samples were collected from trial participants at day 0 and at day 28 after the second dose. The clonotype comes from an adult who received the AZD1222 COVID-19 vaccine. The sequencing used peripheral blood, collected 28 days after the second AZD1222 dose.

The CDR3 in this case is CASSQNDNNEAFF. Here is the DNA: TGTGCCAGCAGTCAAAACGACAATAATGAAGCTTTCTTT. The V and J genes are TRBV6-5 and TRBJ1-1; no D gene call is confident. The germline V gene specifies MNHEY as CDR1 and SVGAGI as CDR2. The CDR3 has 13 amino acids, counting the end cysteine and phenylalanine. Only the CDR3 part of the read is kept: 39 bases, read in frame from the first base. The V end loses 5 bases and the J end loses 7 bases, and a stretch of 14 bases separates them.